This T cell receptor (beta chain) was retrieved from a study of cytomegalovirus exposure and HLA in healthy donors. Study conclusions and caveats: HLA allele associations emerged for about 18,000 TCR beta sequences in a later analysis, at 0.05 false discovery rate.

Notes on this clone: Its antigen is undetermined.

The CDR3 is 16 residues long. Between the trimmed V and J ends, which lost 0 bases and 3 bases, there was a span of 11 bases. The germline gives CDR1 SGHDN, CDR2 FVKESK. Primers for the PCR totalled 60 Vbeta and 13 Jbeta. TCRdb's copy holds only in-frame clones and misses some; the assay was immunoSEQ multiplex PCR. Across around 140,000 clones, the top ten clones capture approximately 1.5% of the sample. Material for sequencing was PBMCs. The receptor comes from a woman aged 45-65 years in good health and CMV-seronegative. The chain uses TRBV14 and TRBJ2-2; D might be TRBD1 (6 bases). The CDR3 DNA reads TGTGCCAGCAGCCAAGATTATAGGGGGTACACCGGGGAGCTGTTTTTT. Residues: CASSQDYRGYTGELFF. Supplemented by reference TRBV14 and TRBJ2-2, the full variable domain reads EAGVTQFPSHSVIEKGQTVTLRCDPISGHDNLYWYRRVMGKEIKFLLHFVKESKQDESGMPNNRFLAERTGGTYSTLKVQPAELEDSGVYFCASSQDYRGYTGELFFGEGSRLTVL.